This T cell receptor beta chain was identified in a study of cytomegalovirus exposure and HLA in healthy donors. Background on the study: As an earlier analysis found, 180 million or so T cells yielded 95 million to 130 million unique TCR beta sequences.

The PCR contained 60 Vbeta and 13 Jbeta primers. Clones were read by immunoSEQ multiplex PCR, and TCRdb kept only the in-frame ones, dropping some. The profile covers around 84,000 clones, with around 79% appearing a single time and under 15% taken by the ten largest. The V gene's germline CDR1 is SGHDT and CDR2 YYEEEE. Trimming stripped 4 bases from V and 10 bases from J, with 21 bases between. The CDR3 is 16 amino acids. About this clone: The antigen is undetermined.

Study results and limitations: About 87% or about 30% of the time was how often most TCR beta V segments were productive, according to an earlier analysis. According to the study, around 150 TCR beta chains were cytomegalovirus-associated. Later analysis placed DRB1 highest and HLA-C lowest in TCR association rates, which differed by HLA locus.

This clonotype was obtained from a human donor in good health. V is TRBV5-6 and J is TRBJ1-6; D might be TRBD1 (6 bases). Sample: PBMCs. CDR3 protein: CASSPVSGAVDSPLHF. CDR3 sequence (DNA): TGTGCCAGCAGCCCGGTTTCAGGGGCCGTGGACTCACCCCTCCACTTT.